These 31 T cell receptor beta chains originate from one sample sequenced in a study of graft-versus-host responses after intestinal transplantation. The data were produced by immunoSEQ multiplex PCR, yet TCRdb's version contains in-frame clones alone and is incomplete. The sample holds about 69,000 clones, around 90% seen once. Sequencing used bone marrow, obtained around 730 days after intestinal transplantation. The receptors come from a human patient who received an intestinal transplant, so some T cells may come from the graft donor.

The V gene is TRBV4-1, the J gene TRBJ2-4; D might be TRBD2 (5 bases). Trimming took off 1 base at V and 0 bases at J, with 10 bases between the two ends. The CDR3 length is 16 residues. The germline gives CDR1 MGHRA, CDR2 YSYEKL. CDR3 amino acids: CASSQVGRGAKNIQYF. Here the CDR3 DNA reads TGCGCCAGCAGCCAAGTAGGCCGGGGAGCCAAAAACATTCAGTACTTC.

This clone was counted once. Distinct nucleotide sequences in the sample also encode this CDR3. The gene calls are TRBV10-2 and TRBJ1-2; no clear D gene. V was cut by 2 bases and J by 8 bases, with 9 bases left in between. This CDR3 contains 12 residues. Germline lookup yields CDR1 WSHSY and CDR2 SAAADI. The CDR3 spells CASSERADGYTF. The CDR3 nucleotides read TGCGCCAGCAGTGAGAGGGCGGACGGCTACACCTTC.

Here the CDR3 reads CASSPTSGGELGRTDTQYF. The CDR3 DNA sequence: TGTGCCAGCAGCCCCACTAGCGGGGGAGAATTGGGGAGGACAGATACGCAGTATTTT. V is TRBV13 and J is TRBJ2-3, with 11 bases that match TRBD2. This CDR3 is built from 19 residues. V was clipped by 5 bases and J by 3 bases; unmatched bases: 16. Germline loops: CDR1 PRHDT, CDR2 FYEKMQ (reference sequence).

This sequence joins TRBV28 and TRBJ2-4; 8 bases line up with TRBD2. The J segment lost 1 base and the V segment lost 6 bases, leaving 5 bases of the junction unmatched. This CDR3 is built from 15 residues. CDR1 and CDR2 (germline): MDHEN, SYDVKM. The CDR3: CASSQGGGAKNIQYF. The CDR3 bases are TGTGCCAGCAGCCAGGGCGGGGGGGCCAAAAACATTCAGTACTTC. Filled out from reference TRBV28 and TRBJ2-4, the complete variable domain reads DVKVTQSSRYLVKRTGEKVFLECVQDMDHENMFWYRQDPGLGLRLIYFSYDVKMKEKGDIPEGYSVSREKKERFSLILESASTNQTSMYLCASSQGGGAKNIQYFGAGTRLSVL.

The V call is TRBV6-5, the J call TRBJ1-2; 7 positions agree with TRBD1. V dropped 7 bases and J dropped 7; count of bases not matched to a gene: 9. Germline assignment: CDR1 MNHEY and CDR2 SVGAGI. The CDR3 spans 13 residues. DNA of the CDR3: TGTGCCAGCACTAAAGACAGGGTTGGTGGCTACACCTTC. Residues: CASTKDRVGGYTF.

The V and J genes are TRBV11-2 and TRBJ2-7; TRBD1 might be the D (5 bases). The length of the CDR3 is 14 residues. Deletions cut 5 bases from V and 6 bases from J, with 17 bases between. Per the germline V gene, CDR1 is SGHAT and CDR2 is FQNNGV. DNA of the CDR3: TGTGCCAGCAGCGCTCACTTGACAGAACTCGAGCAGTACTTC. As protein: CASSAHLTELEQYF.

V is TRBV11-2 and J is TRBJ1-1, with D perhaps TRBD1 (5 bases). The germline CDR1 and CDR2 sequences are SGHAT and FQNNGV. The V end was cut by 1 base, the J end by 4 bases, with 13 bases between. This CDR3 contains 15 residues. The CDR3 nucleotides read TGTGCCAGCAGCTTAGCGGGGGATCCATTCACTGAAGCTTTCTTT. Encoded protein: CASSLAGDPFTEAFF.

This sequence joins TRBV6-5 and TRBJ2-5; no definite D call. The germline V gene has CDR1 MNHEY and CDR2 SVGAGI. Trimming removed 0 bases from V and 4 bases from J, with 6 bases in between. There are 13 residues in the CDR3. The CDR3 region has the DNA TGTGCCAGCAGTTACTCGACGGGAGAGACCCAGTACTTC. Encoded protein: CASSYSTGETQYF.

This chain connects TRBV29-1 to TRBJ2-3; D is ambiguous. From germline, CDR1 is SQVTM and CDR2 ANQGSEA. Trimming removed 3 bases from V and 12 bases from J, with 10 bases in between. This CDR3 comprises 10 residues. The DNA of the CDR3 is TGCAGCGTTGAGTCCGTCGCACAGTATTTT. This translates into CSVESVAQYF.

The gene calls are TRBV27 and TRBJ2-3; D call uncertain. Germline CDR1 and CDR2: MNHEY and SMNVEV (reference sequence). The CDR3 totals 13 residues. V dropped 5 bases and J dropped 5 bases, with 11 bases sitting between them. The CDR3 here is CASSRRVVDTQYF. CDR3 coding DNA: TGTGCCAGCAGTCGTCGAGTGGTAGATACGCAGTATTTT.

The J gene is TRBJ1-1, the V gene TRBV6-5, with D possibly matching TRBD1 (5 bases). V was clipped by 2 bases and J by 4 bases, with 14 bases between them. CDR3 size: 15 residues. Germline CDR1 and CDR2: MNHEY and SVGAGI. The CDR3, as DNA: TGTGCCAGCAGTTACCGAGGGGTCTGGGCCACTGAAGCTTTCTTT. It yields the protein CASSYRGVWATEAFF.

The chain recombines TRBV10-1 with TRBJ2-2; D may be TRBD1 (6 bases). There are 13 residues in the CDR3. Germline loops: CDR1 WNHNN, CDR2 SYGVQD (reference sequence). Trimming removed 3 bases from V and 9 bases from J, with 11 bases in between. CDR3 nucleotide sequence: TGCGCCAGCAGTGACAGGGGAATCAGGGAGCTGTTTTTT. Residues: CASSDRGIRELFF.

This rearrangement joins TRBV10-3 to TRBJ2-1; D call uncertain. Trimming shortened V by 9 bases and J by 5 bases, and 14 bases separated the two germline ends. Per the germline V gene, CDR1 is ENHRY and CDR2 is SYGVKD. CDR3 length equals 13 residues. The CDR3 bases are TGTGCCATTCATTCTGCGCCGGACAATGAGCAGTTCTTC. Amino acids: CAIHSAPDNEQFF.

The chain has TRBV6-4 and TRBJ2-3, with 12 bases aligning to TRBD2. The CDR3 sequence is 15 residues long. V was pared by 4 bases and J by 3 bases, with 2 bases of the junction left unmatched. CDR1 and CDR2 from the germline V gene are MRHNA and SNTAGT. Here the CDR3 DNA reads TGTGCCAGCAGTGCAGGGACTAGCGGGACAGATACGCAGTATTTT. This gives the protein CASSAGTSGTDTQYF.

The chain uses TRBV9 and TRBJ2-3; D unresolved. CDR1 SGDLS and CDR2 YYNGEE come from the germline V gene. The CDR3 sequence is 13 residues long. V was shortened by 4 bases and J by 4 bases, with 10 bases between the two germline ends. The DNA of the CDR3 is TGTGCCAGCAGCCCGATTGAAGCAGATACGCAGTATTTT. Its protein product is CASSPIEADTQYF. The entire variable domain, with the rest obtained from reference TRBV9 and TRBJ2-3, is as follows: DSGVTQTPKHLITATGQRVTLRCSPRSGDLSVYWYQQSLDQGLQFLIQYYNGEERAKGNILERFSAQQFPDLHSELNLSSLELGDSALYFCASSPIEADTQYFGPGTRLTVL.

The chain combines TRBV5-4 with TRBJ2-7; D might be TRBD1 (6 bases). The V end was cut by 0 bases, the J end by 1 base, with 11 bases between. This CDR3 has 15 amino acids. Germline CDR1 SGHNT, CDR2 YYREEE (reference sequence). The CDR3 here is CASSLEAGDSYEQYF. The DNA for the CDR3 is TGTGCCAGCAGCTTGGAAGCAGGGGATTCCTACGAGCAGTACTTC.

The chain combines TRBV2 with TRBJ2-1; 8 nucleotides agree with TRBD2. The ends lost 4 bases at V and 1 base at J; junction bases unmatched: 18. The CDR3 is 20 residues long. The germline V gene encodes CDR1 SNHLY and CDR2 FYNNEI. CDR3 sequence (DNA): TGTGCCAGCAGTGTAGTTTCCCATACGACACTAGCGGTTTCCTACAATGAGCAGTTCTTC. It translates to CASSVVSHTTLAVSYNEQFF.

The chain carries TRBV4-1 and TRBJ2-7; the match to TRBD1 covers 8 bases. V shed 6 bases, J shed 5 bases, and the junction held 3 bases outside the gene matches. Germline V gives CDR1 MGHRA, CDR2 YSYEKL. The CDR3 totals 12 residues. CDR3 sequence (DNA): TGCGCCAGCAGTTCGACAGGGGACGAGCAGTACTTC. This sequence encodes CASSSTGDEQYF.

The rearrangement joins TRBV7-9 to TRBJ1-3; no clear D gene. The V end was cut by 0 bases, the J end by 0 bases, with 6 bases between. This CDR3 region has 15 residues. Germline CDR1 and CDR2: SEHNR and FQNEAQ (reference sequence). CDR3 sequence: CASSLAGYSGNTIYF. The DNA of the CDR3 is TGTGCCAGCAGCTTAGCGGGTTACTCTGGAAACACCATATATTTT.

The J gene is TRBJ2-1, the V gene TRBV28; D perhaps matches TRBD2 (6 bases). The CDR3 is made up of 15 amino acids. Germline-derived CDR1 and CDR2 are MDHEN and SYDVKM. Trimming removed 2 bases from V and 7 bases from J, with 15 bases in between. CDR3 residues: CASSLRGGTSNEQFF. The CDR3 DNA sequence: TGTGCCAGCAGTTTACGCGGCGGGACGTCAAATGAGCAGTTCTTC.

The chain is built from TRBV5-4 and TRBJ1-1; the D is unclear. The V gene's germline CDR1 is SGHNT and CDR2 YYREEE (reference sequence). Trimming removed 0 bases at V and 1 base at J, with 4 bases between. The CDR3 totals 13 residues. The chain's CDR3 is CASSLDRNTEAFF. Written as DNA, the CDR3 is TGTGCCAGCAGCTTGGACAGGAACACTGAAGCTTTCTTT.

CDR3 region: CASSLGRVNSYEQYF. Here the CDR3 DNA reads TGTGCCAGCAGTTTGGGGCGCGTCAACTCCTACGAGCAGTACTTC. The chain joins TRBV28 to TRBJ2-7; possibly TRBD1 for D (5 bases). Trimming stripped 3 bases from V and 0 bases from J, with 12 bases between. CDR1 is MDHEN, CDR2 SYDVKM, per germline. The CDR3 is 15 amino acids.

The CDR3, as DNA: TGTGCCATCAGACCGGGACTAGCGGGGGGCTCTGTCGTCAATGAGCAGTTCTTC. Protein sequence: CAIRPGLAGGSVVNEQFF. The V and J genes are TRBV10-3 and TRBJ2-1; TRBD2 matches at 15 bases. The length of the CDR3 is 18 residues. V lost 6 bases, J lost 6 bases, and 12 bases stayed unmatched. The germline gives CDR1 ENHRY, CDR2 SYGVKD.

The chain combines TRBV5-3 with TRBJ1-5; D possibly corresponds to TRBD1 (5 bases). TRBV5-3 is an ORF; its function is uncertain. V lost 0 bases, J lost 6 bases, and 19 bases lay in between. This CDR3 has 17 amino acids. The CDR3 loop reads CARSLVLPGQERQPQHF. The CDR3 nucleotides read TGTGCCAGAAGCTTGGTTTTACCGGGGCAAGAGCGTCAGCCCCAGCATTTT.

This clone occurred once. CDR3 DNA sequence: TGTGCCAGCAGCCTGGATTTTGCAGGGACGATAACTTTCTTT. Its translation: CASSLDFAGTITFF. V gene TRBV11-1 combines with J gene TRBJ1-1, with D perhaps TRBD1 (5 bases). The CDR3 loop spans 14 amino acids. Per the germline V gene, CDR1 is SGHAT and CDR2 is FQDESV (reference sequence). Trimming removed 5 bases from V and 12 bases from J, with 22 bases in between.

The rearrangement joins TRBV9 to TRBJ2-7, with no clear D. Germline V gene sequence: CDR1 SGDLS, CDR2 YYNGEE. V was shortened by 3 bases and J by 6 bases, with 13 bases between the two germline ends. This CDR3 is built from 13 residues. CDR3 loop: CASSADGFGEQYF. The DNA of the CDR3 is TGTGCCAGCAGCGCGGACGGCTTTGGCGAGCAGTACTTC.

In this sample, this clone turned up once. The chain joins TRBV10-3 to TRBJ2-3, with TRBD1 matching over 12 bases. Germline V gives CDR1 ENHRY, CDR2 SYGVKD. Trimming removed 11 bases from V and 4 bases from J; junction bases left unmatched: 4. The CDR3 is 13 residues long. For the CDR3, the DNA is TGTGCCCTAGGGACAGGGGGCGCAGATACGCAGTATTTT. Protein sequence: CALGTGGADTQYF.

The sample holds one count of this clone. This chain connects TRBV15 to TRBJ2-3; unclear D gene. V lost 0 bases and J lost 0, with 10 bases in between. The CDR3 runs to 16 residues. Looked up from germline, CDR1 is LNHNV and CDR2 is YYDKDF (reference sequence). The CDR3 DNA follows: TGTGCCACCAGCAGAGATTACGGCCCTAGCACAGATACGCAGTATTTT. Its protein is CATSRDYGPSTDTQYF.

The chain recombines TRBV6-5 with TRBJ2-7; TRBD2 matches at 7 bases. Trimming cost V 7 bases and J 0 bases; bases outside gene matches: 6. This CDR3 region has 14 residues. Germline-derived CDR1 and CDR2 are MNHEY and SVGAGI. CDR3: CASNQGGPSYEQYF. Written as DNA, the CDR3 is TGTGCCAGCAATCAGGGAGGGCCCTCCTACGAGCAGTACTTC.

The chain couples TRBV2 to TRBJ2-7; possible D gene TRBD1, 5 bases. The V and J ends lost 9 bases and 0 bases respectively, with 12 bases between them. The CDR3 is made up of 13 amino acids. From germline, CDR1 is SNHLY and CDR2 FYNNEI. The CDR3 DNA is TGTGCCAGGAGGACATTACCCTCCTACGAGCAGTACTTC. This gives the protein CARRTLPSYEQYF.

The chain recombines TRBV7-3 with TRBJ2-3, with a possible D match to TRBD1 (6 bases). This CDR3 is built from 13 residues. V was clipped by 5 bases and J by 9 bases, with 15 bases between them. Germline V gene sequence: CDR1 SGHTA, CDR2 FQGTGA. In nucleotides, the CDR3 is TGTGCCAGCAGCCCACCCGGGACAACAACGCAGTATTTT. It specifies CASSPPGTTTQYF.